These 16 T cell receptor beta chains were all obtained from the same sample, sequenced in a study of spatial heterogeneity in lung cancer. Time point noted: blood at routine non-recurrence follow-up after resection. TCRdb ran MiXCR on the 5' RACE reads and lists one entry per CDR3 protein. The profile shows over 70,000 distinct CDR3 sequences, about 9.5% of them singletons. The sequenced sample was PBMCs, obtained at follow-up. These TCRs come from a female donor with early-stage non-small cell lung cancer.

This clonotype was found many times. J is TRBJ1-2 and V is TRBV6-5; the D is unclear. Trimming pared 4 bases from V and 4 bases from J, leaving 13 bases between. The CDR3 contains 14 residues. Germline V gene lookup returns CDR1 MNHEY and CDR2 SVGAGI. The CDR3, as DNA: TGTGCCAGCAGTTCACAGCGCACCCTCTATGGCTACACCTTC. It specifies CASSSQRTLYGYTF.

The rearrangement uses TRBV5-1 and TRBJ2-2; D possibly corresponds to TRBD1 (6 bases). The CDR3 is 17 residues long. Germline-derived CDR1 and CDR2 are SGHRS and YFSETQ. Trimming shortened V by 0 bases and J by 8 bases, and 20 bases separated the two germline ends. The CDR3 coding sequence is TGCGCCAGCAGCTTGGGGCAGGGGAGAACAGAGAAAGGGGAGCTGTTTTTT. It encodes CASSLGQGRTEKGELFF.

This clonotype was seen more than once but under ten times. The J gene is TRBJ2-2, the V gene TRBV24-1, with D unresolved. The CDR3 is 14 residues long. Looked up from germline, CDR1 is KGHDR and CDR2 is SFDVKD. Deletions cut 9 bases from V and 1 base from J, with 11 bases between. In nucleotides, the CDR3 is TGTGCCACCGGCCCTAACCTGAACACCGGGGAGCTGTTTTTT. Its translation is CATGPNLNTGELFF.

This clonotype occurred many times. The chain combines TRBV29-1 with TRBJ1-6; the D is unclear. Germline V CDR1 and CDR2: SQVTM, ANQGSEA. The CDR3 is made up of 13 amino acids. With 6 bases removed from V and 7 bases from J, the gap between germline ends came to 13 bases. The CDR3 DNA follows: TGCAGCGTCCCCAAAGTGCTGAATTCACCCCTCCACTTT. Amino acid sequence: CSVPKVLNSPLHF.

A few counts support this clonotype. This CDR3 reads CASSGYTGELFF. CDR3 coding DNA: TGTGCCAGCAGCGGGTACACCGGGGAGCTGTTTTTT. The chain joins TRBV6-5 to TRBJ2-2; D gene uncertain. CDR1 and CDR2 (germline): MNHEY, SVGAGI. The length of the CDR3 is 12 residues. The ends were cut back, 6 bases at V and 3 bases at J, with 5 bases in the middle.

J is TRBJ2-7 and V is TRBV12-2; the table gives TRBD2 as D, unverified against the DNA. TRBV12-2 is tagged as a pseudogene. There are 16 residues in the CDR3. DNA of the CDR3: TGTGCAAGTCGCTTAGCGCCCGGCAGCCCTAATAGAGAGCAGTACTTC. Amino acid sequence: CASRLAPGSPNREQYF.

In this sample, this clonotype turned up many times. The CDR3 DNA follows: TGTGCCAGCAGGTCCGTACAGGTCCACAATGAGCAGTTCTTC. It is translated as CASRSVQVHNEQFF. V gene TRBV7-8 combines with J gene TRBJ2-1; maybe TRBD1 (5 bases). The V and J ends lost 6 bases and 5 bases respectively, with 14 bases between them. CDR3 length equals 14 residues. CDR1 and CDR2 from the germline V gene are SGHVS and FQNEAQ.

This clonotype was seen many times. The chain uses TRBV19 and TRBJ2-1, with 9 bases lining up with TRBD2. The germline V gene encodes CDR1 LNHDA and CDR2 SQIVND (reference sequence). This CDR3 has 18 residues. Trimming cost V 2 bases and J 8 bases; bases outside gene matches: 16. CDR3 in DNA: TGTGCCAGTAGTATAATAAACCCGGGACTAGCCTTCGTGGATGAGCAGTTCTTC. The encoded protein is CASSIINPGLAFVDEQFF.

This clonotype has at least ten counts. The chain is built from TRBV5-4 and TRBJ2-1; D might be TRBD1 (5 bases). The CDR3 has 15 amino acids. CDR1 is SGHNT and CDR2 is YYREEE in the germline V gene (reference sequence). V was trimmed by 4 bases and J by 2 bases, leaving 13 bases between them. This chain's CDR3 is CASSPGHSTYNEQFF. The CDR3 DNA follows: TGTGCCAGCAGCCCAGGACATTCTACCTACAATGAGCAGTTCTTC. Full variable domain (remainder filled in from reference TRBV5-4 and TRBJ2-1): ETGVTQSPTHLIKTRGQQVTLRCSSQSGHNTVSWYQQALGQGPQFIFQYYREEENGRGNFPPRFSGLQFPNYSSELNVNALELDDSALYLCASSPGHSTYNEQFFGPGTRLTVL.

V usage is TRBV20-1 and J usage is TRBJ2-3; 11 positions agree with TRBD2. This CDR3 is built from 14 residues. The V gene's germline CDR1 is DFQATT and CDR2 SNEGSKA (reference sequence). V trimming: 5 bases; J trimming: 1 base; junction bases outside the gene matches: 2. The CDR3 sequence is CSARLAGRTDTQYF. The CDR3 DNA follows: TGCAGTGCTCGACTAGCGGGGCGCACAGATACGCAGTATTTT.

The CDR3 sequence: CASSYSWGRHYGYTF. The CDR3, as DNA: TGTGCCAGCAGTTACTCCTGGGGCCGACACTATGGCTACACCTTC. V is TRBV6-5 and J is TRBJ1-2; D possibly corresponds to TRBD1 (5 bases). Between the trimmed V and J ends, which lost 0 bases and 3 bases, there was a span of 11 bases. Germline lookup yields CDR1 MNHEY and CDR2 SVGAGI. This CDR3 region has 15 residues.

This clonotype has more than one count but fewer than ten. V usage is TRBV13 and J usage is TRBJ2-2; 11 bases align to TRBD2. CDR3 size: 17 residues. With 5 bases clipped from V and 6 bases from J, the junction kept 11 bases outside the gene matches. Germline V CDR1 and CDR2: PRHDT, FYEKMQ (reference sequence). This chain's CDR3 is CASSQSSGRAVSGELFF. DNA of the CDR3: TGTGCCAGCAGCCAAAGTAGCGGGAGGGCCGTTTCCGGGGAGCTGTTTTTT.

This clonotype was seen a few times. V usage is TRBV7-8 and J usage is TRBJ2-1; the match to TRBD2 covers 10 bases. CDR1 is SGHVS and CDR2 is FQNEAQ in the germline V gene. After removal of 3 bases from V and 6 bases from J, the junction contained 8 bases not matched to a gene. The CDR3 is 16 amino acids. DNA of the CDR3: TGTGCCAGCAGCTTCGACGGTAGCGGGAGGTTCAATGAGCAGTTCTTC. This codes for CASSFDGSGRFNEQFF.

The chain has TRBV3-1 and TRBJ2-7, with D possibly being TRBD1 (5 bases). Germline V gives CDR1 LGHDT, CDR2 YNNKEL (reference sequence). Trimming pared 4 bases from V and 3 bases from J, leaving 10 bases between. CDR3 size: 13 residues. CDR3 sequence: CASSRTYDYEQYF. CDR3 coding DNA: TGTGCCAGCAGCCGGACATATGACTACGAGCAGTACTTC.

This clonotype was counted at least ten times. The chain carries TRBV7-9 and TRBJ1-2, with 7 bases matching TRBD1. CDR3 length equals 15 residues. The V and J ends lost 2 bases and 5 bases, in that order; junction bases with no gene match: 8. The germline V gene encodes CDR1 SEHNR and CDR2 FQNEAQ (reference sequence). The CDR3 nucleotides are TGTGCCAGCAGCTTACAGGGGGAGCCCTCTTATGGCTACACCTTC. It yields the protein CASSLQGEPSYGYTF.

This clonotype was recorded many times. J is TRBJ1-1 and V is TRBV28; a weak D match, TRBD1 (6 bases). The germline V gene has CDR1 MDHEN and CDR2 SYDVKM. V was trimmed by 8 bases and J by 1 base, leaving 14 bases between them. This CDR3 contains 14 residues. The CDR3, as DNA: TGTGCCAGCCTTCAGGGACACTCGAACACTGAAGCTTTCTTT. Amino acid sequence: CASLQGHSNTEAFF.